Presented here are 17 T cell receptor beta chains from one specimen sequenced in a study of cytomegalovirus exposure and HLA in healthy donors. In the PCR, 60 Vbeta and 13 Jbeta primers were used. The table came from immunoSEQ multiplex PCR; TCRdb's copy has only in-frame clones and leaves some out. This sample has 150,000 to 180,000 clones, with approximately 80% found just once. The sequenced sample was PBMCs. The source of these receptors is a woman aged 35 to 49 in good health and CMV-seropositive.

This clone has just one count. The chain is built from TRBV10-1 and TRBJ2-7; 10 bases match TRBD1. The trim removed 5 bases at V and 5 bases at J, leaving 3 bases unmatched. The CDR3 runs to 13 residues. Germline CDR1 WNHNN, CDR2 SYGVQD (reference sequence). The CDR3 DNA reads as TGCGCCAGCAGTAGGGACAGGGGAGACGAGCAGTACTTC. Its translation: CASSRDRGDEQYF.

The rearrangement links TRBV10-2 to TRBJ2-7; 13 bases are shared with TRBD2. Trimming at V came to 10 bases and at J to 3 bases, leaving 6 bases not matched to a gene. Per germline, CDR1 WSHSY and CDR2 SAAADI. This CDR3 has 14 residues. CDR3 sequence (DNA): TGCGCCATCAAACTAGCGGGAGGGAGCTACGAGCAGTACTTC. Amino acids: CAIKLAGGSYEQYF.

The chain carries TRBV27 and TRBJ1-2; 8 bases match TRBD1. Germline CDR1 reads MNHEY; CDR2 reads SMNVEV (reference sequence). The CDR3 is made up of 13 amino acids. Losses at the gene ends were 3 bases for V and 8 bases for J; bases not matched to a gene: 5. The CDR3 DNA reads as TGTGCCAGCAGTTTCCAGGGGGCGCGGGGCTACACCTTC. This gives the protein CASSFQGARGYTF.

The V and J genes are TRBV13 and TRBJ2-1; TRBD2 aligns across 13 bases. Trimming cost V 5 bases and J 6 bases; bases outside gene matches: 4. Germline CDR1 PRHDT, CDR2 FYEKMQ (reference sequence). The CDR3 spans 15 residues. CDR3 region: CASSRGLAGFNEQFF. DNA of the CDR3: TGTGCCAGCAGCCGGGGACTAGCGGGATTCAATGAGCAGTTCTTC.

This chain links TRBV27 with TRBJ1-5, with TRBD1 identical over 7 bases. The V segment lost 5 bases and the J segment 1 base; nucleotides outside the gene matches: 11. CDR3 size: 17 residues. Germline lookup yields CDR1 MNHEY and CDR2 SMNVEV (reference sequence). CDR3 sequence reads: CASSTIHRGESNQPQHF. CDR3 DNA: TGTGCCAGCAGTACCATTCACAGGGGAGAGAGCAATCAGCCCCAGCATTTT.

In its sample, this clone was seen once. V is TRBV5-1 and J is TRBJ2-5; the D gene is possibly TRBD1 (6 bases). This CDR3 is built from 13 residues. Germline CDR1 and CDR2: SGHRS and YFSETQ. Trimming left V 5 bases short and J 5 bases short, with 13 bases between. CDR3 DNA sequence: TGCGCCAGCAGTCGGGACAATATGGAGACCCAGTACTTC. It encodes CASSRDNMETQYF.

The DNA of the CDR3 is TGTGCCAGCAGCCCAAGGGGGACAGCAAACACTGAAGCTTTCTTT. Translated, it gives CASSPRGTANTEAFF. This chain connects TRBV9 to TRBJ1-1; 7 bases fit TRBD1. Per the germline V gene, CDR1 is SGDLS and CDR2 is YYNGEE. The CDR3 spans 15 residues. The J segment lost 2 bases and the V segment lost 4 bases, leaving 8 bases of the junction unmatched. Full variable domain (rest looked up from reference TRBV9 and TRBJ1-1): DSGVTQTPKHLITATGQRVTLRCSPRSGDLSVYWYQQSLDQGLQFLIQYYNGEERAKGNILERFSAQQFPDLHSELNLSSLELGDSALYFCASSPRGTANTEAFFGQGTRLTVV.

CDR3 sequence reads: CASSEPYRTEAFF. The CDR3, as DNA: TGTGCCAGCAGTGAACCCTACCGCACTGAAGCTTTCTTT. V usage is TRBV25-1 and J usage is TRBJ1-1, with unresolved D. This CDR3 comprises 13 residues. The germline CDR1 and CDR2 sequences are MGHDK and SYGVNS. V was trimmed by 2 bases and J by 4 bases, leaving 8 bases between them.

This chain uses TRBV4-2 with TRBJ2-3; 12 bases are shared with TRBD2. CDR1 and CDR2 from the germline V gene are LGHNA and YNFKEQ. This CDR3 spans 15 amino acids. The junction had 2 bases not matched to a gene; V was cut back by 4 bases and J by 3 bases. The CDR3 bases are TGTGCCAGCAGCCCCCTAGCGGGAGGGACAGATACGCAGTATTTT. This encodes CASSPLAGGTDTQYF.

The chain recombines TRBV29-1 with TRBJ2-7; a possible D gene is TRBD1 (6 bases). This CDR3 comprises 12 residues. The germline V and J ends were trimmed by 7 bases and 5 bases, with 15 bases remaining between them. The germline CDR1 and CDR2 sequences are SQVTM and ANQGSEA. In DNA, the CDR3 is TGCAGCGCAGAGACAGGTTCTGACGAGCAGTACTTC. Its protein is CSAETGSDEQYF.

The CDR3 DNA is TGTGCCAGCAGTTTATCCTATAGCAGCTACGAGCAGTACTTC. It encodes CASSLSYSSYEQYF. The chain combines TRBV27 with TRBJ2-7, with no clear D. Trimming left V 0 bases short and J 3 bases short, with 9 bases between. Germline V gives CDR1 MNHEY, CDR2 SMNVEV (reference sequence). The CDR3 contains 14 residues.

The V gene is TRBV7-3, the J gene TRBJ2-1; 8 bases map to TRBD2. Germline lookup yields CDR1 SGHTA and CDR2 FQGTGA. The CDR3 extends over 16 amino acids. Germline trimming cut 5 bases from V and 1 base from J; bases unmatched to any gene: 7. CDR3 nucleotides: TGTGCCAGCAGCGTGAAAGCGGGAGTATCCTACAATGAGCAGTTCTTC. Its translation: CASSVKAGVSYNEQFF.

This clone was recorded only once. The J gene is TRBJ1-4, the V gene TRBV29-1, with TRBD1 as a possible D gene (5 bases). This CDR3 has 15 residues. The V end lost 4 bases, the J end lost 5 bases, and 17 bases lay between the germline ends. Germline V gives CDR1 SQVTM, CDR2 ANQGSEA. As DNA, the CDR3 is TGCAGCGTTGCCCCTGCGAAGGGGCTCAATGAAAAACTGTTTTTT. Its translation: CSVAPAKGLNEKLFF.

Comment on this clone: Other nucleotide sequences from this sample produce the same CDR3. The chain uses TRBV29-1 and TRBJ1-1; 8 bases agree with TRBD1. Germline lookup yields CDR1 SQVTM and CDR2 ANQGSEA. The CDR3 is 13 amino acids. Unmatched junction bases numbered 6, after V lost 5 bases and J lost 4 bases. CDR3 residues: CSVRTGGSTEAFF. DNA for the CDR3: TGCAGCGTTCGTACAGGGGGGAGCACTGAAGCTTTCTTT.

This clone was seen a few times. The sample has other DNA sequences that encode this CDR3 too. The chain joins TRBV30 to TRBJ1-5; D unclear. The CDR3 is 13 residues long. V was cut by 3 bases and J by 4 bases, with 10 bases left in between. Per the germline V gene, CDR1 is GTSNPN and CDR2 is SVGIG (reference sequence). The CDR3 protein is CAWSPGGNQPQHF. The CDR3, as DNA: TGTGCCTGGAGCCCCGGAGGGAATCAGCCCCAGCATTTT.

The rearrangement uses TRBV7-9 and TRBJ1-1, with a possible D match to TRBD1 (5 bases). Trimming took 6 bases from V and 0 from J, leaving 17 bases between them. Germline V gene lookup returns CDR1 SEHNR and CDR2 FQNEAQ (reference sequence). This CDR3 has 16 amino acids. The CDR3 reads CASRQKPIGVNTEAFF. The CDR3 nucleotides are TGTGCCAGCAGACAAAAACCGATAGGGGTGAACACTGAAGCTTTCTTT. Using reference TRBV7-9 and TRBJ1-1 for the parts outside the CDR3, the full variable domain is DTGVSQNPRHKITKRGQNVTFRCDPISEHNRLYWYRQTLGQGPEFLTYFQNEAQLEKSRLLSDRFSAERPKGSFSTLEIQRTEQGDSAMYLCASRQKPIGVNTEAFFGQGTRLTVV.

The chain employs TRBV7-9 and TRBJ1-1; possibly TRBD1 for D (5 bases). CDR1 and CDR2 (germline): SEHNR, FQNEAQ (reference sequence). V was shortened by 1 base and J by 5 bases, with 8 bases between the two germline ends. CDR3 length: 13 amino acids. The CDR3 DNA is TGTGCCAGCAGCTTAGACGGGGGGACTGAAGCTTTCTTT. This encodes CASSLDGGTEAFF.